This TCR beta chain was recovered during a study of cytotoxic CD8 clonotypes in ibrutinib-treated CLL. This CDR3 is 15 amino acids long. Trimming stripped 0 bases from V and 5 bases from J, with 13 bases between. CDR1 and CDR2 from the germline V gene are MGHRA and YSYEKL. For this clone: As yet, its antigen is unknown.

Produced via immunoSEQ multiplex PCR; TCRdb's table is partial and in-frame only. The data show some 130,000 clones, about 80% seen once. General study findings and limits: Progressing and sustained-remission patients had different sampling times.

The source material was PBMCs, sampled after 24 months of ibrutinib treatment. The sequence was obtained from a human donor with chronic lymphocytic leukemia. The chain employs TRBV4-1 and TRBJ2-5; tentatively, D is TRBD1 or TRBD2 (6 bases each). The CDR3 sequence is CASSQDLGAGETQYF. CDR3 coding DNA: TGCGCCAGCAGCCAAGATCTGGGGGCGGGGGAGACCCAGTACTTC.